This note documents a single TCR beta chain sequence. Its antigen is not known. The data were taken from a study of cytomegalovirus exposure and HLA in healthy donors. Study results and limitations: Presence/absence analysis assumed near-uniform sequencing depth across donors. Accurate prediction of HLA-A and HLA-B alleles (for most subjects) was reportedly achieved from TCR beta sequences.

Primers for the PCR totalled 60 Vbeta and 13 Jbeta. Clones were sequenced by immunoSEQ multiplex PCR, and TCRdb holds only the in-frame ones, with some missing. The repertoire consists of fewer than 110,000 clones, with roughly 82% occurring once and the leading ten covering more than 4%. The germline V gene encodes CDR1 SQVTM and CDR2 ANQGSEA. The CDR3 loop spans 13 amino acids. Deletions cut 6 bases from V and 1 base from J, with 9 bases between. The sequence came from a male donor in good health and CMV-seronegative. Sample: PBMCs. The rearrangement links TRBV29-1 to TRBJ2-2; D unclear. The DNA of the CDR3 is TGCAGCGTCGGAGCTCAGAACACCGGGGAGCTGTTTTTT. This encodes CSVGAQNTGELFF.